This entry lists 27 T cell receptor beta chains sequenced from one sample in a study of OX40 agonist ivuxolimab in advanced cancers. The table came from immunoSEQ multiplex PCR; TCRdb's copy has only in-frame clones and leaves some out. Of 75,000 to 90,000 clones in the sample, about 85% were seen once. The sample was CD4+ or CD8+ T cells sorted from blood, taken in a trial of the OX40 agonist ivuxolimab. The origin of the receptors is an adult with an advanced solid tumor such as melanoma, head and neck, liver or kidney cancer.

This clone was recorded a few times. The rearrangement joins TRBV9 to TRBJ2-2, with 8 bases identical to TRBD2. The ends lost 0 bases at V and 10 bases at J; junction bases unmatched: 5. Germline assignment: CDR1 SGDLS and CDR2 YYNGEE. The CDR3 consists of 14 residues. The CDR3 DNA sequence: TGTGCCAGCAGCGTAGCAGCGGGGGCCGAGGAGCTGTTTTTT. It specifies CASSVAAGAEELFF.

The rearrangement joins TRBV5-1 to TRBJ2-3, with 7 bases aligning to TRBD1. This CDR3 has 16 residues. V lost 0 bases, J lost 3 bases, and 7 bases stayed unmatched. Germline V gene data show CDR1 as SGHRS and CDR2 as YFSETQ. The CDR3 DNA reads TGCGCCAGCAGCTTGGAGGGGGCCCTCGCGACAGATACGCAGTATTTT. This translates into CASSLEGALATDTQYF.

The V and J genes are TRBV5-1 and TRBJ1-1, with unresolved D. The length of the CDR3 is 15 residues. V lost 0 bases and J lost 0, with 9 bases in between. Germline V lookup: CDR1 SGHRS, CDR2 YFSETQ. CDR3 DNA sequence: TGCGCCAGCAGCTTGGCCTTGGATTTGAACACTGAAGCTTTCTTT. It translates to CASSLALDLNTEAFF.

The chain couples TRBV5-4 to TRBJ2-2, with 11 bases identical to TRBD2. Per germline, CDR1 SGHNT and CDR2 YYREEE (reference sequence). The CDR3 totals 14 residues. The V segment lost 5 bases and the J segment 3 bases; nucleotides outside the gene matches: 0. CDR3 in amino acids: CASSSGGDTGELFF. The DNA of the CDR3 is TGTGCCAGCAGTAGCGGGGGGGACACCGGGGAGCTGTTTTTT.

This clone appeared once. The rearrangement joins TRBV6-6 to TRBJ1-1; no definite D call. V lost 0 bases and J lost 0, with 8 bases in between. Germline values: CDR1 MNHNY, CDR2 SVGAGI (reference sequence). The CDR3 consists of 15 residues. Here the CDR3 DNA reads TGTGCCAGCAGTTACTCAGCCAACATGAACACTGAAGCTTTCTTT. Its translation: CASSYSANMNTEAFF.

CDR3 sequence: CASGPQNSATDTQYF. CDR3 in DNA: TGCGCCAGCGGACCCCAAAATAGCGCCACAGATACGCAGTATTTT. The J gene is TRBJ2-3, the V gene TRBV5-1; D is possibly TRBD2 (5 bases). CDR3 size: 15 residues. Trimming stripped 7 bases from V and 2 bases from J, with 17 bases between. Germline-derived CDR1 and CDR2 are SGHRS and YFSETQ.

The chain links TRBV6-1 to TRBJ2-5, with TRBD1 matching over 7 bases. After removal of 7 bases from V and 2 bases from J, the junction contained 4 bases not matched to a gene. CDR3 length: 13 residues. CDR1 and CDR2 from the germline V gene are MNHNS and SASEGT. This CDR3 is CASMRDSQETQYF. CDR3 DNA: TGTGCCAGCATGAGGGACAGTCAAGAGACCCAGTACTTC.

The chain combines TRBV4-1 with TRBJ1-1; maybe TRBD1 (6 bases). The V and J ends lost 2 bases and 1 base respectively, with 17 bases between them. CDR1 is MGHRA, CDR2 YSYEKL, per germline. This CDR3 spans 17 amino acids. In nucleotides, the CDR3 is TGCGCCAGCAGCCAATTTATTACAGGGTCACGGAACACTGAAGCTTTCTTT. Translation gives CASSQFITGSRNTEAFF.

The J gene is TRBJ1-1, the V gene TRBV12-5, with 8 bases lining up with TRBD1. J lost 4 bases, V lost 6 bases, and 7 bases had no gene match. This CDR3 has 14 amino acids. Germline V CDR1 and CDR2: LGHNT, FRNRAP. The CDR3 nucleotides read TGTGCTAGTGGGCCCCAGGGGGCGATCACTGAAGCTTTCTTT. Translated, it gives CASGPQGAITEAFF.

This chain connects TRBV5-4 to TRBJ1-1; 10 positions match TRBD1. The V gene end was trimmed by 3 bases and the J gene end by 3 bases; junction bases not matched to a gene: 5. Germline V CDR1 and CDR2: SGHNT, YYREEE (reference sequence). The CDR3 spans 15 residues. In DNA, the CDR3 is TGTGCCAGCAGCTGGGGGACAGGGGATCACACTGAAGCTTTCTTT. Protein sequence: CASSWGTGDHTEAFF.

This clone has just a few counts. The chain employs TRBV7-2 and TRBJ1-2; D perhaps matches TRBD1 (6 bases). Germline CDR1 and CDR2: SGHTA and FQGNSA. The V end was cut by 5 bases, the J end by 8 bases, with 15 bases between. The CDR3 runs 13 residues. CDR3 sequence: CASSPPGEKGYTF. CDR3 in DNA: TGTGCCAGCAGCCCGCCAGGGGAGAAAGGCTACACCTTC.

The CDR3, as DNA: TGTGCCAGCAGTCCCCGGTTGGACTATGGCTACACCTTC. It translates to CASSPRLDYGYTF. The chain has TRBV28 and TRBJ1-2; D gene unclear. Looked up from germline, CDR1 is MDHEN and CDR2 is SYDVKM. The CDR3 is made up of 13 amino acids. V lost 5 bases and J 3 bases, leaving 10 bases between the germline ends.

This chain links TRBV19 with TRBJ1-1; perhaps TRBD1 as D (5 bases). Germline CDR1 LNHDA, CDR2 SQIVND (reference sequence). The length of the CDR3 is 15 residues. V lost 5 bases and J lost 0, with 13 bases in between. The CDR3 spells CASSPGEGLNTEAFF. DNA for the CDR3: TGTGCCAGTAGTCCCGGAGAGGGGCTGAACACTGAAGCTTTCTTT. Complete variable domain (other parts from reference TRBV19 and TRBJ1-1): DGGITQSPKYLFRKEGQNVTLSCEQNLNHDAMYWYRQDPGQGLRLIYYSQIVNDFQKGDIAEGYSVSREKKESFPLTVTSAQKNPTAFYLCASSPGEGLNTEAFFGQGTRLTVV.

The rearrangement uses TRBV12-5 and TRBJ1-1, with 8 bases that match TRBD1. This CDR3 comprises 17 residues. Germline CDR1 is LGHNT and CDR2 is FRNRAP. J was trimmed by 0 bases and V by 7 bases; bases with no gene match: 13. The CDR3 coding sequence is TGTGCTAGTGCCCGAAACAGGGGGACCTACATGAACACTGAAGCTTTCTTT. It encodes CASARNRGTYMNTEAFF.

The V and J genes are TRBV12-5 and TRBJ1-1, with a possible D match to TRBD1 (5 bases). The CDR3 is made up of 17 amino acids. The germline V and J ends were trimmed by 0 bases and 5 bases, with 19 bases remaining between them. CDR1 is LGHNT and CDR2 is FRNRAP in the germline V gene. The CDR3 DNA follows: TGTGCTAGTGGTTTGGTGCCACCGGTGGAGGGGAAGACTGAAGCTTTCTTT. Encoded protein: CASGLVPPVEGKTEAFF. Complete variable domain (other parts from reference TRBV12-5 and TRBJ1-1): DARVTQTPRHKVTEMGQEVTMRCQPILGHNTVFWYRQTMMQGLELLAYFRNRAPLDDSGMPKDRFSAEMPDATLATLKIQPSEPRDSAVYFCASGLVPPVEGKTEAFFGQGTRLTVV.

The genes are TRBV11-2 and TRBJ2-3; 8 positions match TRBD2. Trimming at V came to 5 bases and at J to 6 bases, leaving 10 bases not matched to a gene. Germline V lookup: CDR1 SGHAT, CDR2 FQNNGV. The CDR3 has 15 amino acids. The CDR3 region has the DNA TGTGCCAGCAGCCGATTGTCCGGGGGGGCTGATACGCAGTATTTT. As protein: CASSRLSGGADTQYF.

The rearrangement joins TRBV4-1 to TRBJ1-5; TRBD1 matches at 7 bases. After removal of 0 bases from V and 12 bases from J, the junction contained 11 bases not matched to a gene. CDR3 size: 15 residues. Germline V gene lookup returns CDR1 MGHRA and CDR2 YSYEKL. The CDR3 region is CASSQDAGGVRFQHF. The CDR3 bases are TGCGCCAGCAGCCAAGATGCAGGGGGAGTAAGATTCCAGCATTTT.

The chain couples TRBV6-5 to TRBJ2-7; D is perhaps TRBD2 (6 bases). Per the germline V gene, CDR1 is MNHEY and CDR2 is SVGAGI. The CDR3 totals 14 residues. The ends were cut back, 5 bases at V and 2 bases at J, with 13 bases in the middle. The CDR3 loop reads CASSVRRETYEQYF. CDR3 sequence (DNA): TGTGCCAGCAGTGTACGACGGGAGACCTACGAGCAGTACTTC.

The chain recombines TRBV28 with TRBJ1-1, with D perhaps matching TRBD1 (5 bases). The CDR3 totals 13 residues. Trimming shortened V by 5 bases and J by 1 base, and 8 bases separated the two germline ends. In germline, CDR1 is MDHEN, CDR2 SYDVKM. CDR3 residues: CASSHGGNTEAFF. Here the CDR3 DNA reads TGTGCCAGCAGTCACGGGGGGAACACTGAAGCTTTCTTT.

The chain recombines TRBV28 with TRBJ2-7, with D unclear. The CDR3 length is 14 residues. Germline values: CDR1 MDHEN, CDR2 SYDVKM. V was clipped by 6 bases and J by 2 bases, with 14 bases between them. DNA of the CDR3: TGTGCCAGCAGCCACAAGTGGGCCCCCTACGAGCAGTACTTC. Translated: CASSHKWAPYEQYF. Full variable domain (rest looked up from reference TRBV28 and TRBJ2-7): DVKVTQSSRYLVKRTGEKVFLECVQDMDHENMFWYRQDPGLGLRLIYFSYDVKMKEKGDIPEGYSVSREKKERFSLILESASTNQTSMYLCASSHKWAPYEQYFGPGTRLTVT.

The chain employs TRBV30 and TRBJ2-7; D not certain. The germline V gene encodes CDR1 GTSNPN and CDR2 SVGIG (reference sequence). This CDR3 has 12 residues. Between the trimmed V and J ends, which lost 3 bases and 1 base, there was a span of 7 bases. The CDR3 here is CAWRGFSYEQYF. In nucleotides, the CDR3 is TGTGCCTGGAGGGGTTTTTCCTACGAGCAGTACTTC.

V gene TRBV5-4 combines with J gene TRBJ1-3, with 8 bases that match TRBD1. Germline assignment: CDR1 SGHNT and CDR2 YYREEE (reference sequence). CDR3 length: 17 residues. J was trimmed by 0 bases and V by 3 bases; bases with no gene match: 8. The DNA of the CDR3 is TGTGCCAGCAGCTGGAGGGACAGGCCCGACTCTGGAAACACCATATATTTT. Its protein product is CASSWRDRPDSGNTIYF.

The chain carries TRBV15 and TRBJ2-3, with TRBD2 matching 10 bases. V was pared by 3 bases and J by 4 bases, with 7 bases of the junction left unmatched. The length of the CDR3 is 16 residues. CDR1 is LNHNV, CDR2 YYDKDF, per germline (reference sequence). The chain's CDR3 is CATSRRGAGGPDTQYF. The CDR3 DNA follows: TGTGCCACCAGCAGGAGAGGAGCGGGGGGGCCAGATACGCAGTATTTT.

The rearrangement links TRBV30 to TRBJ2-5, with 11 nucleotides matching TRBD2. The CDR3 has 14 amino acids. Germline V gene sequence: CDR1 GTSNPN, CDR2 SVGIG (reference sequence). The trim removed 8 bases at V and 5 bases at J, leaving 10 bases unmatched. The CDR3 DNA follows: TGTGCCGGGGGGGCAGGGACTAGCGGCGAGACCCAGTACTTC. Translated, it gives CAGGAGTSGETQYF.

The chain uses TRBV5-6 and TRBJ2-2, with no clear D. Trimming removed 0 bases from V and 4 bases from J, with 13 bases in between. Germline V gene lookup returns CDR1 SGHDT and CDR2 YYEEEE. The CDR3 contains 16 residues. As DNA, the CDR3 is TGTGCCAGCAGCTTGGGGCTAGGGTGGAGCACCGGGGAGCTGTTTTTT. Protein: CASSLGLGWSTGELFF.

Here the CDR3 reads CASSLGAGGRDSPLHF. DNA of the CDR3: TGTGCCAGCAGCTTAGGAGCAGGGGGCAGGGATTCACCCCTCCACTTT. The V gene is TRBV7-6, the J gene TRBJ1-6; 8 bases match TRBD1. The ends lost 1 base at V and 8 bases at J; junction bases unmatched: 7. The germline V gene encodes CDR1 SGHVS and CDR2 FNYEAQ. The CDR3 extends over 16 amino acids.

This clone was observed a few times. This chain joins TRBV28 and TRBJ1-5, with D unresolved. The CDR3 has 12 residues. Per the germline V gene, CDR1 is MDHEN and CDR2 is SYDVKM. V was clipped by 3 bases and J by 11 bases, with 11 bases between them. The CDR3 here is CASSLRPFSQHF. The DNA of the CDR3 is TGTGCCAGCAGTTTGAGGCCGTTCTCCCAGCATTTT.